This TCR beta chain originates from a study of T cell changes during pregnancy in multiple sclerosis. Here immunoSEQ multiplex PCR was the method, and the copy in TCRdb shows in-frame clones only, minus some. Seen here are approximately 46,000 clones, nearly 90% observed once, and the top ten hold approximately 5%. The CDR3 consists of 16 residues. With 4 bases removed from V and 4 bases from J, the gap between germline ends came to 18 bases. CDR1 MNHNS and CDR2 SASEGT come from the germline V gene. The sequencing here drew on peripheral blood, taken after pregnancy. The gene calls are TRBV6-1 and TRBJ2-3; perhaps TRBD2 as D (7 bases). The receptor was isolated from a female donor in good health, enrolled as a control in a pregnancy study. As DNA, the CDR3 is TGTGCCAGCAGTGTCTGGGGGGGGGCCTCTGCAGATACGCAGTATTTT. Translated: CASSVWGGASADTQYF.